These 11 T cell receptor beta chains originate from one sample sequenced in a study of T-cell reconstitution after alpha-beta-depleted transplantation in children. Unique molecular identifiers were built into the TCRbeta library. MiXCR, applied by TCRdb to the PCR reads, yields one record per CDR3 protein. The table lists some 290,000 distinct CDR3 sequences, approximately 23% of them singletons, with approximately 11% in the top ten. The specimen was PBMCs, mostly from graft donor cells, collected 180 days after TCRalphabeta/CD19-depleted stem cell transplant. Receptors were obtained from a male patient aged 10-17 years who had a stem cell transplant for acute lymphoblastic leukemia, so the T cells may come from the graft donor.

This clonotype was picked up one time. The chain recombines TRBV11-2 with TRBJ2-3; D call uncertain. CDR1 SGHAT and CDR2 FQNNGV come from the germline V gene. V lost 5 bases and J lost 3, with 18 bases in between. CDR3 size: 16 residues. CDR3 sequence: CASSPFPAEMTDTQYF. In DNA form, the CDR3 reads TGTGCCAGCAGCCCTTTCCCGGCCGAAATGACAGATACGCAGTATTTT.

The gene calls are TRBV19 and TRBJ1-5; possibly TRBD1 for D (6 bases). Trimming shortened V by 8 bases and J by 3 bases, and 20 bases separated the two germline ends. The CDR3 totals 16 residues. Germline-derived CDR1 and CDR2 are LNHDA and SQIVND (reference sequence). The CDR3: CASCWSDGGYNQPQHF. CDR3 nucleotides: TGTGCCAGTTGTTGGAGCGACGGGGGCTACAATCAGCCCCAGCATTTT.

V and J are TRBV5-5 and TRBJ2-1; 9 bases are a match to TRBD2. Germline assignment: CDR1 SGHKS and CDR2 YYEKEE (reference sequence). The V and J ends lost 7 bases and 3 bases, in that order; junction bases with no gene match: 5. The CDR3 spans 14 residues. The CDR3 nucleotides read TGTGCCAGCCGGGAGCGGGAGGTCTACAATGAGCAGTTCTTC. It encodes CASREREVYNEQFF. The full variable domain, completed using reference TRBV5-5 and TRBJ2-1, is DAGVTQSPTHLIKTRGQQVTLRCSPISGHKSVSWYQQVLGQGPQFIFQYYEKEERGRGNFPDRFSARQFPNYSSELNVNALLLGDSALYLCASREREVYNEQFFGPGTRLTVL.

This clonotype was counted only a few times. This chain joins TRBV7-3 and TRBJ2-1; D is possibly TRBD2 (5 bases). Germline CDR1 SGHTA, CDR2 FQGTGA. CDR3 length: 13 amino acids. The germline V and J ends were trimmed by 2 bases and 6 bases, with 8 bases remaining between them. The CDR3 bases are TGTGCCAGCAGCTTACTGAGGGCCAATGAGCAGTTCTTC. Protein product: CASSLLRANEQFF.

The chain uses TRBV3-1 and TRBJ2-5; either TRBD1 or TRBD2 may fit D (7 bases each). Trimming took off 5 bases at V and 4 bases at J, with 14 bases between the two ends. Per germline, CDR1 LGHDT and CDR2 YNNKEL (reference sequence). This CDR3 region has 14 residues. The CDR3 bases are TGTGCCAGCAGCGAGACAGGGAGGGGAGAGACCCAGTACTTC. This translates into CASSETGRGETQYF.

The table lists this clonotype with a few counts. CDR3 amino acids: CAISETTDRGWTGELFF. The CDR3 nucleotides read TGTGCCATCAGTGAGACCACGGACAGGGGGTGGACCGGGGAGCTGTTTTTT. The V call is TRBV10-3, the J call TRBJ2-2, with TRBD1 identical over 10 bases. V was clipped by 2 bases and J by 5 bases; unmatched bases: 8. This CDR3 region has 17 residues. Germline assignment: CDR1 ENHRY and CDR2 SYGVKD.

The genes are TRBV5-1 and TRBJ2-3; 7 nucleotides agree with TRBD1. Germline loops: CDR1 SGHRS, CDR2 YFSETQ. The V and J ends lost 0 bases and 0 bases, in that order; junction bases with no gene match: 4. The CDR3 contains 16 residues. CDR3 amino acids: CASSLDRGASTDTQYF. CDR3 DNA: TGCGCCAGCAGCTTGGACAGGGGAGCTAGCACAGATACGCAGTATTTT.

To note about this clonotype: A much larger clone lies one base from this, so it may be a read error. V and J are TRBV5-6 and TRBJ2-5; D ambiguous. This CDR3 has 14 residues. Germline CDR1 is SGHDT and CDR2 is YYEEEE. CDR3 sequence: CASSLAAGQETQCF. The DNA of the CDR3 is TGTGCCAGCAGCTTGGCGGCCGGCCAAGAGACCCAGTGCTTC.

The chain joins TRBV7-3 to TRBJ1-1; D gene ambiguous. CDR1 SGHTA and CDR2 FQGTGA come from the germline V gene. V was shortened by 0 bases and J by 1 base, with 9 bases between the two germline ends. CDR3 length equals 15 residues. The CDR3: CASSLTARENTEAFF. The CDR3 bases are TGTGCCAGCAGCTTAACAGCCAGAGAGAACACTGAAGCTTTCTTT. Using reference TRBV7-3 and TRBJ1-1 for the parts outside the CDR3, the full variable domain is GAGVSQTPSNKVTEKGKYVELRCDPISGHTALYWYRQSLGQGPEFLIYFQGTGAADDSGLPNDRFFAVRPEGSVSTLKIQRTERGDSAVYLCASSLTARENTEAFFGQGTRLTVV.

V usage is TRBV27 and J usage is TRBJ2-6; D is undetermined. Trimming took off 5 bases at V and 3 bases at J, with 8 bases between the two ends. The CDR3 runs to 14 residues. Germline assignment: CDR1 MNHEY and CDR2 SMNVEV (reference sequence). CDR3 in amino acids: CASSNLGGANVLTF. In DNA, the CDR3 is TGTGCCAGCAGTAACCTGGGTGGGGCCAACGTCCTGACTTTC.

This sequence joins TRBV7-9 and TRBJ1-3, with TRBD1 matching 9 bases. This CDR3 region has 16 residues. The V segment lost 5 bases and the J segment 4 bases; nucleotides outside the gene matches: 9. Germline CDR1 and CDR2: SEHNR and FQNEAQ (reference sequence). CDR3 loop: CASSPWTGEVGNTIYF. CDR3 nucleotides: TGTGCCAGCAGCCCCTGGACAGGGGAGGTGGGAAACACCATATATTTT.